This T cell receptor beta chain appears in the sequencing data of a study of CD8 T cell repertoires and HIV-1 epitope variants. TCRdb's copy holds only in-frame clones and misses some; the assay was immunoSEQ multiplex PCR. Among some 87,000 clones listed, 70% to 75% were seen once. This CDR3 is built from 13 residues. V was cut by 0 bases and J by 1 base, with 5 bases left in between. Looked up from germline, CDR1 is SGHNT and CDR2 is YYREEE (reference sequence). The sequenced material came from uncultured baseline CD8+ T cells from peripheral blood mononuclear cells (PBMCs). The chain links TRBV5-4 to TRBJ2-7; D is unclear. This sequence was found in a male donor with HIV. The CDR3 protein is CASSLGSSYEQYF. CDR3 in DNA: TGTGCCAGCAGCTTGGGTAGTTCCTACGAGCAGTACTTC.